This T cell receptor (beta chain) was documented in a study of graft-versus-host responses after intestinal transplantation. The CDR3 has 12 residues. Trimming removed 4 bases from V and 7 bases from J, with 11 bases in between. About this clone: Its antigen remains unknown.

TCRdb keeps only in-frame clones here, not all; method: immunoSEQ multiplex PCR. The sample records some 87,000 clones, 85% to 95% being singletons. Specimen: unstimulated CD8+ T cells sorted from spleen or lymph node cells, collected before transplant. This clonotype was obtained from a human donor who was the organ donor for an intestinal transplant. The chain recombines TRBV5-3 with TRBJ1-1; D possibly corresponds to TRBD1 (5 bases). Being an ORF, TRBV5-3 has a function that is uncertain. CDR3 coding DNA: TGTGCCAGAAGCCCGGGGGGGGATGAAGCTTTCTTT. Translation: CARSPGGDEAFF.